This is a list of T cell receptor beta chains from one sample in a study of tumor-infiltrating lymphocytes in primary liver carcinoma. TCRdb used MiXCR to reprocess the multiplex PCR reads, holding one entry per CDR3 protein. The sample yields a few hundred thousand distinct CDR3 sequences, more than 55% seen once. The sequencing sample was made of peripheral blood. The receptors originated from a woman aged 30 to 39 with primary liver carcinoma and hepatitis B virus infection. Each CDR3 is given with its conserved first and last residue. A D gene is named only where the DNA matches it firmly. For some rows the clone size is stated as once, few or many, or as a class when expanded; others skip it.

CDR3,DNA,J,size,D,V
CASKTSSSYEQYF,TGTGCCAGTAAGACGTCGAGCTCCTACGAGCAGTACTTC,TRBJ2-7,.,.,TRBV19
CASSSFRATCGITYEQYF,TGTGCCAGCAGCTCCTTTCGCGCGACTTGCGGAATTACCTACGAGCAGTATTTC,TRBJ2-7,.,.,TRBV11-1
CASSYESRSYEQYF,TGTGCCAGCAGTTACGAGTCAAGATCCTACGAGCAGTACTTC,TRBJ2-7,many,.,TRBV6-5
CAGSLVHAYEQYF,TGTGCCGGCAGCTTAGTACACGCGTACGAGCAGTACTTC,TRBJ2-7,.,.,TRBV11-2
CASSLAGGISYEQYF,TGTGCCAGCAGCTTGGCGGGCGGGATCTCCTACGAGCAGTACTTC,TRBJ2-7,.,.,TRBV5-4
CVSSQTPGLAHQMGGEQYF,TGCGTCAGCAGCCAAACCCCGGGACTAGCCCATCAGATGGGTGGGGAGCAGTACTTC,TRBJ2-7,.,TRBD2,TRBV4-1
CASSLDLRSSGLSVREQFF,TGTGCCAGCAGCTTAGATCTTAGGTCGTCTGGCCTCTCCGTTAGAGAGCAGTTCTTC,TRBJ2-1,many,.,TRBV11-2
CASSQVPTGGLTGELFF,TGCGCCAGCAGCCAAGTACCGACAGGGGGGCTCACCGGGGAGCTGTTTTTT,TRBJ2-2,few,TRBD1,TRBV4-1
CVSTRNGGMSNQPQHF,TGTGTCAGCACCCGTAACGGGGGAATGAGCAATCAGCCCCAGCATTTT,TRBJ1-5,once,.,TRBV28
CASSLRMITEAFF,TGTGCCAGCAGCTTGCGGATGATCACTGAAGCTTTCTTT,TRBJ1-1,.,.,TRBV5-6
CASSLEAGSQETQYF,TGTGCCAGCAGCTTAGAGGCAGGGAGTCAAGAGACCCAGTACTTC,TRBJ2-5,many,.,TRBV11-2
CSASPGGENSYEQYF,TGCAGCGCCAGCCCCGGGGGAGAAAACTCCTACGAGCAGTACTTC,TRBJ2-7,many,.,TRBV29-1
CASSLGPGPKNIQYF,TGTGCCAGCAGTTTAGGTCCGGGGCCGAAAAACATTCAGTACTTC,TRBJ2-4,.,.,TRBV28
CASSLTTLPNTEAFF,TGTGCCAGCAGCCTAACGACGCTTCCTAACACTGAAGCTTTCTTT,TRBJ1-1,few,.,TRBV5-5
CASSFPRGAGDTQYF,TGTGCCAGCAGCTTTCCCAGGGGAGCGGGGGATACGCAGTATTTT,TRBJ2-3,few,.,TRBV7-9
CASSLGSLRDQYF,TGTGCCAGCAGCTTGGGTAGCCTCCGGGACCAGTACTTC,TRBJ2-5,few,.,TRBV5-6
CTSSFGQGYTEAFF,TGTACGAGCAGCTTCGGGCAAGGCTACACTGAAGCTTTCTTT,TRBJ1-1,.,.,TRBV11-1
CASGTASYNEQFF,TGTGCCAGCGGGACAGCTTCCTACAATGAGCAGTTCTTC,TRBJ2-1,.,TRBD1,TRBV2
CASSRTGSMVPQHF,TGTGCCAGCAGCCGGACAGGTTCTATGGTGCCCCAGCATTTT,TRBJ1-5,few,TRBD1,TRBV6-2/TRBV6-3
CASSYGPAEPQHF,TGTGCCAGCAGTTACGGCCCGGCAGAGCCCCAGCATTTT,TRBJ1-5,few,.,TRBV6-5
CASSPFVDNEAFF,TGTGCCAGCAGCCCTTTCGTTGACAATGAAGCTTTCTTT,TRBJ1-1,.,.,TRBV7-8
CARPLFLEQFF,TGTGCCAGACCCCTTTTTCTGGAGCAGTTCTTC,TRBJ2-1,many,.,TRBV14
CASSYPRRGANVLTF,TGTGCCAGCAGTTACCCCCGGAGGGGGGCCAACGTCCTGACTTTC,TRBJ2-6,many,.,TRBV6-5
CASSQEGGTITVELFF,TGTGCCAGCAGCCAAGAGGGGGGGACTATCACCGTGGAGCTGTTTTTT,TRBJ2-2,.,TRBD2,TRBV4-2
CASSYKYEQYF,TGTGCCAGCAGTTACAAATACGAGCAGTACTTC,TRBJ2-7,many,.,TRBV6-2/TRBV6-3
CASSQDAKQYF,TGTGCCAGCAGCCAAGATGCCAAGCAGTACTTC,TRBJ2-7,.,.,TRBV14
CASSFGSIAEKLFF,TGTGCCAGCAGTTTTGGGAGTATCGCCGAAAAACTGTTTTTT,TRBJ1-4,few,.,TRBV12-3/TRBV12-4
CASSWGLQNTGELFF,TGTGCCAGCAGCTGGGGACTTCAGAACACCGGGGAGCTGTTTTTT,TRBJ2-2,.,.,TRBV7-9
CASSLYRDQPLHF,TGTGCCAGCAGTTTGTACAGGGATCAGCCCCTGCATTTT,TRBJ1-5,.,.,TRBV12-3/TRBV12-4
CASSLGLAISDTQYF,TGTGCCAGCAGCTTAGGGCTAGCGATTTCAGATACGCAGTATTTT,TRBJ2-3,many,.,TRBV11-2
CAWSVNNVDYEQYF,TGTGCCTGGAGTGTAAATAACGTGGACTACGAGCAGTACTTC,TRBJ2-7,.,.,TRBV30
CASSSGGVGMATQYF,TGTGCCAGCAGTTCAGGCGGGGTGGGAATGGCGACCCAGTACTTC,TRBJ2-5,many,.,TRBV12-3/TRBV12-4
CASTTTAYSNQPQHF,TGTGCCAGCACTACTACAGCATATAGCAATCAGCCCCAGCATTTT,TRBJ1-5,.,.,TRBV7-2
CASTQSWVNTEAFF,TGTGCCAGCACCCAGTCCTGGGTGAACACTGAAGCTTTCTTT,TRBJ1-1,.,.,TRBV6-2/TRBV6-3
CASSSVAGGLAGELFF,TGTGCCAGCAGCTCGGTAGCGGGAGGGTTGGCCGGGGAGCTGTTTTTT,TRBJ2-2,many,TRBD2,TRBV11-2
CASSFGTGSGGDTQYF,TGTGCCAGCAGTTTTGGGACAGGGAGTGGAGGAGATACGCAGTATTTT,TRBJ2-3,.,TRBD1,TRBV12-3/TRBV12-4
CASILTEADIKGPLHF,TGTGCCAGCATCCTTACCGAGGCGGACATAAAGGGGCCCCTCCACTTT,TRBJ1-6,few,.,TRBV6-1
CASNLGGSKTQCF,TGTGCCAGCAACCTGGGGGGCTCGAAGACCCAGTGCTTC,TRBJ2-5,.,.,TRBV12-3/TRBV12-4
CASSHYGGQARTEAFF,TGTGCCAGCAGCCACTATGGGGGCCAGGCGCGCACTGAAGCTTTCTTT,TRBJ1-1,many,.,TRBV11-2
CASSLGRNQSQHF,TGTGCCAGCAGTTTGGGCAGAAATCAGTCCCAGCATTTT,TRBJ1-5,.,.,TRBV12-3/TRBV12-4
CASSWAGDEQYF,TGTGCCAGCAGCTGGGCGGGGGACGAGCAGTACTTC,TRBJ2-7,.,TRBD2,TRBV7-9
CASSFGAQNTDTQYF,TGTGCCAGCAGTTTCGGTGCGCAAAACACAGATACGCAGTATTTT,TRBJ2-3,few,.,TRBV28
CASSQEGRGQREKLFF,TGTGCCAGCAGCCAAGAGGGCCGGGGCCAGCGTGAAAAACTGTTTTTT,TRBJ1-4,many,.,TRBV4-2
CSVCRSGAYNEQFF,TGCAGCGTTTGTCGGTCAGGGGCCTACAATGAGCAGTTCTTC,TRBJ2-1,many,.,TRBV29-1
CASSLSTSGSAMFF,TGTGCCAGCAGCTTATCGACTAGCGGGAGTGCCATGTTCTTC,TRBJ2-1,.,TRBD2,TRBV11-2
CASSFRLVTDTQYF,TGTGCCAGCAGCTTCAGACTAGTCACAGATACGCAGTATTTT,TRBJ2-3,many,.,TRBV11-2
CASSQATVGWAFF,TGTGCCAGCAGCCAAGCCACAGTAGGTTGGGCTTTCTTT,TRBJ1-1,many,.,TRBV14
CASSQNTGTRYEQFF,TGCGCCAGCAGCCAAAACACCGGGACTAGGTACGAGCAGTTCTTC,TRBJ2-1,.,TRBD2,TRBV4-1
CANIGGLSHSPLHF,TGTGCCAACATCGGGGGGTTGAGTCATTCACCCCTCCACTTT,TRBJ1-6,.,.,TRBV6-6
CASSFSGGSYNEQFF,TGTGCCAGCAGCTTTTCAGGGGGATCCTACAATGAGCAGTTCTTC,TRBJ2-1,few,TRBD1,TRBV7-8
CASSLKGVDTQYF,TGTGCCAGCAGCTTAAAAGGGGTTGATACGCAGTATTTT,TRBJ2-3,many,.,TRBV5-6
CANSFRGEPQHF,TGTGCCAACTCATTTCGAGGGGAGCCCCAGCATTTT,TRBJ1-5,.,.,TRBV18
CASSLKFLVGSDGRQETQYF,TGTGCCAGCAGCTTAAAGTTCTTGGTCGGCAGTGACGGAAGACAAGAGACCCAGTACTTC,TRBJ2-5,.,.,TRBV13
CTSSYEQGYTF,TGTACCAGCAGTTACGAGCAAGGCTACACCTTC,TRBJ1-2,.,.,TRBV6-6
CSVSRSGLGAQGPGNTIYF,TGCAGCGTCTCTCGCTCGGGTCTGGGGGCGCAAGGGCCTGGAAACACCATATATTTT,TRBJ1-3,.,.,TRBV29-1
CASSDSGSGNEQFF,TGCGCCAGCAGTGACAGCGGGAGCGGGAATGAGCAGTTCTTC,TRBJ2-1,many,TRBD2,TRBV10-1
CASRRPAGNTDTQYF,TGCGCCAGCAGAAGACCAGCGGGGAACACAGATACGCAGTATTTT,TRBJ2-3,.,TRBD2,TRBV6-2/TRBV6-3
CAWGGVGRDTEAFF,TGTGCCTGGGGAGGAGTAGGGAGGGACACTGAAGCTTTCTTT,TRBJ1-1,.,.,TRBV30